This is a list of T cell receptor beta chains from one sample in a study of beta chain features in type 1 diabetes. Data came from immunoSEQ multiplex PCR; TCRdb stores just in-frame clones and leaves some out. Altogether 350,000 to 400,000 clones are present, roughly 16% being singletons, with the ten largest covering approximately 0.019%. Sequenced material: naive CD4+ T cells from blood. All receptors derive from a woman younger than 30 in good health. Both conserved end residues are part of each CDR3. The D gene is left open where the match is weak. Where a row states a size, it is once, few, many or the class of an expanded clone; other rows omit it.

V gene	J gene	D gene	clone size	CDR3 DNA	CDR3 protein
TRBV18	TRBJ2-5	TRBD1	NA	TGTGCCAGCTCACCTTCGACAGGGCTTGGGGAGACCCAGTACTTC	CASSPSTGLGETQYF
TRBV29-1	TRBJ2-7	NA	few	TGCAGCGTTGTATACAGCTCCTACGAGCAGTACTTC	CSVVYSSYEQYF
TRBV5-1	TRBJ1-1	NA	NA	TGCGCCAGCAGACAGAACAACACTGAAGCTTTCTTT	CASRQNNTEAFF
TRBV29-1	TRBJ2-7	NA	NA	TGCAGCGTCGAGGGAAAGGGCTACGAGCAGTACTTC	CSVEGKGYEQYF
TRBV25-1	TRBJ1-1	NA	NA	TGTGCCAGCAGGCGAACGTCGAACACTGAAGCTTTCTTT	CASRRTSNTEAFF
TRBV30	TRBJ2-3	NA	few	TGTGCCTGGACAGGGGTAGGACGAGATACGCAGTATTTT	CAWTGVGRDTQYF
TRBV5-1	TRBJ2-3	TRBD2	NA	TGCGCCAGCAGCTTAAGACGTGGCGGGAGGACGACAGATACGCAGTATTTT	CASSLRRGGRTTDTQYF
TRBV2	TRBJ1-1	NA	NA	TGTGCCAGCAGTGACAGGGGTCACACTGAAGCTTTCTTT	CASSDRGHTEAFF
TRBV11-2	TRBJ2-1	NA	few	TGTGCCAGCAGCCAAAAAAGCGGATCCTACAATGAGCAGTTCTTC	CASSQKSGSYNEQFF
TRBV7-2	TRBJ1-4	TRBD1	NA	TGTGCCAGCAGGGGCCGGGACAGGGGTAATGAAAAACTGTTTTTT	CASRGRDRGNEKLFF
TRBV7-8	TRBJ2-5	TRBD2	few	TGTGCCAGCAGCCCATCCGGGACTAGCGGGAGTGGGACCCAGTACTTC	CASSPSGTSGSGTQYF
TRBV19	TRBJ2-7	TRBD1	NA	TGTGCCAGTAGTATCTCCGGGACAGGGACCGAGCAGTACTTC	CASSISGTGTEQYF
TRBV4-1	TRBJ2-1	TRBD2	few	TGCGCCAGCAGGCTACAATCCGGGACTAGCGGGGCCTACAATGAGCAGTTCTTC	CASRLQSGTSGAYNEQFF
TRBV29-1	TRBJ2-2	TRBD2	NA	TGCAGCGTTGGGCAGGGACTAAACACCGGGGAGCTGTTTTTT	CSVGQGLNTGELFF
TRBV5-6	TRBJ2-1	NA	few	TGTGCCAGCAGCTCCCAATCCTACAATGAGCAGTTCTTC	CASSSQSYNEQFF
TRBV6-1	TRBJ2-4	NA	NA	TGTGCCAGCAGTGAACGCAGGCTTAAAAACATTCAGTACTTC	CASSERRLKNIQYF
TRBV7-2	TRBJ1-4	NA	few	TGTGCCAGCAGCCAACAGGGTATAGTTAATGAAAAACTGTTTTTT	CASSQQGIVNEKLFF
TRBV6-6	TRBJ1-5	TRBD1	NA	TGTGCCAGCAGTTTTCCGGGACAGGGCCCCAATCAGCCCCAGCATTTT	CASSFPGQGPNQPQHF
TRBV7-3	TRBJ2-3	NA	few	TGTGCCAGCAGCCCCTCGGGGGCAGATACGCAGTATTTT	CASSPSGADTQYF
TRBV7-2	TRBJ2-1	NA	few	TGTGCCAGCAGCCAGAGGATGGCGGGATTGTACAATGAGCAGTTCTTC	CASSQRMAGLYNEQFF
TRBV7-3	TRBJ2-7	NA	NA	TGTGCCAGCAGCTTAACGACTCGTACCGAGCAGTACTTC	CASSLTTRTEQYF
TRBV28	TRBJ2-7	NA	NA	TGTGCCAGCAGTTCTTATGGGGGGGCTAGCACCTACGAGCAGTACTTC	CASSSYGGASTYEQYF
TRBV7-2	TRBJ2-7	NA	few	TGTGCCAGCAGCTTTGACAGGTCTCCAGTAGGGGAGCAGTACTTC	CASSFDRSPVGEQYF
TRBV28	TRBJ2-5	NA	few	TGTGCCAGCTCGTCTTCAGAAGCGGCACAAGAGACCCAGTACTTC	CASSSSEAAQETQYF
TRBV11-2	TRBJ2-2	NA	few	TGTGCCACCCGCCCCCTTAGGACTCGGACTGGGGAGCTGTTTTTT	CATRPLRTRTGELFF
TRBV7-9	TRBJ2-7	TRBD1	few	TGTGCCAGCAGCCGACAGGGCTACGAGCAGTACTTC	CASSRQGYEQYF
TRBV30	TRBJ2-1	TRBD2	NA	TGTGCCTGGATCAGCGGGAGCTCCTACAATGAGCAGTTCTTC	CAWISGSSYNEQFF
TRBV29-1	TRBJ1-2	NA	NA	TGCAGCGTTGGGACACCGGAGGGCAGCTACACCTTC	CSVGTPEGSYTF
TRBV5-1	TRBJ1-2	TRBD1	few	TGCGCCAGCAGCTTTCGACAGGGCGGCTATGGCTACACCTTC	CASSFRQGGYGYTF
TRBV5-1	TRBJ1-1	NA	few	TGCGCCAGCAGCTTCTACCGGGACAAGAACACTGAAGCTTTCTTT	CASSFYRDKNTEAFF
TRBV14	TRBJ1-1	NA	once	TGTGCCAGCAGACCAAGTGTCTTACGGTATCGGAACACTGAAGCTTTCTTT	CASRPSVLRYRNTEAFF
TRBV6-5	TRBJ2-1	NA	few	TGTGCCAGCAGTCAGGGTGTCTACAATGAGCAGTTCTTC	CASSQGVYNEQFF
TRBV11-2	TRBJ2-1	NA	few	TGTGCCAGCAGCTTAGTCCAGTTCAATGAGCAGTTCTTC	CASSLVQFNEQFF
TRBV6-5	TRBJ2-5	NA	NA	TGTGCCAGCAGTTTCAGGGAGACCCAGTACTTC	CASSFRETQYF
TRBV30	TRBJ2-5	NA	NA	TGTGCCTGGAGTCCCAGACCAAGAGGCCAGTACTTC	CAWSPRPRGQYF
TRBV28	TRBJ2-7	TRBD2	few	TGTGCCAGCAGGCTAGCGGGGCCGGGGTACGAGCAGTACTTC	CASRLAGPGYEQYF
TRBV18	TRBJ2-7	NA	few	TGTGCCAGCTCCCCGACCCTCCCACAGGGACAAATATACTCCTACGAGCAGTACTTC	CASSPTLPQGQIYSYEQYF
TRBV29-1	TRBJ2-7	TRBD2	few	TGCAGCGTTGAAGCCTGGGGAGGGGAGCAGTACTTC	CSVEAWGGEQYF
TRBV7-9	TRBJ1-1	TRBD1	NA	TGTGCCAGCAGCCTGACAGGGGTTAATGAAGCTTTCTTT	CASSLTGVNEAFF
TRBV19	TRBJ2-3	NA	NA	TGTGCCAGCGGGAGAGGGGGCACAGATACGCAGTATTTT	CASGRGGTDTQYF
TRBV9	TRBJ1-4	NA	NA	TGTGCCAGCAGCGTAGGGACAGCAACTAATGAAAAACTGTTTTTT	CASSVGTATNEKLFF
TRBV29-1	TRBJ1-4	TRBD1	few	TGCAGCGTTGGGTGGGTTCAGGGGGGCGAAAAACTGTTTTTT	CSVGWVQGGEKLFF
TRBV28	TRBJ1-5	NA	NA	TGTGCCAGCAGAGCCTCAAATCAGCCCCAGCATTTT	CASRASNQPQHF
TRBV6-6	TRBJ1-5	NA	NA	TGTGCCAGCAGTTTTGGCAGGGACAATCAGCCCCAGCATTTT	CASSFGRDNQPQHF
TRBV6-6	TRBJ2-7	NA	NA	TGTGCCAGCAGTTATACGGGGTTGAGCTCCTACGAGCAGTACTTC	CASSYTGLSSYEQYF
TRBV7-2	TRBJ1-1	NA	NA	TGTGCCACGGGAGTGAACACTGAAGCTTTCTTT	CATGVNTEAFF
TRBV9	TRBJ2-2	TRBD1	few	TGTGCCAGCAGCTGGAGGACAGGGAACACCGGGGAGCTGTTTTTT	CASSWRTGNTGELFF
TRBV23-1	TRBJ2-5	NA	NA	TGCGCCAGCAGCCCAAGGGGCAGTCAAGAGACCCAGTACTTC	CASSPRGSQETQYF
TRBV30	TRBJ1-1	NA	few	TGTGCCTGGACTAGACAGGCTTTGGTGAACACTGAAGCTTTCTTT	CAWTRQALVNTEAFF